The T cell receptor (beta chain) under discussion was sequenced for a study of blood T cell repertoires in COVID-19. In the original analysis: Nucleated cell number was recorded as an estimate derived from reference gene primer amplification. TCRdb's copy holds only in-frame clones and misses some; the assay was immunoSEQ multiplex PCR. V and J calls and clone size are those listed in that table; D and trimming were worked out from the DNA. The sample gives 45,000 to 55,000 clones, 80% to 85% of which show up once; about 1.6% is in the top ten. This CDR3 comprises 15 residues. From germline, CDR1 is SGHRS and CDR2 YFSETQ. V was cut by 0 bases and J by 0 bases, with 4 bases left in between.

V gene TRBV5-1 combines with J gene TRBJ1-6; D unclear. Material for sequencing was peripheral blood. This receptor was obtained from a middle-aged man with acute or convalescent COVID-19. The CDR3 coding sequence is TGCGCCAGCAGCTTGGTGAGCTCCTATAATTCACCCCTCCACTTT. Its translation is CASSLVSSYNSPLHF.